These 20 T cell receptor beta chains were sequenced from one sample in a study of blood T cell repertoires in COVID-19. Generated by immunoSEQ multiplex PCR, the TCRdb table keeps only in-frame clones and is missing some. The sample shows about 400,000 clones, roughly 87% of them seen only once. The sequenced sample was PBMCs or T cells enriched from blood (not recorded which). These receptor sequences come from a woman under 40 who had recovered from COVID-19.

The chain combines TRBV28 with TRBJ1-6; 8 bases fit TRBD1. This CDR3 comprises 18 residues. The V and J ends lost 4 bases and 7 bases, in that order; junction bases with no gene match: 15. CDR1 MDHEN and CDR2 SYDVKM come from the germline V gene. CDR3 in amino acids: CASSSGEGQGAPNSPLHF. DNA of the CDR3: TGTGCCAGCAGTTCAGGGGAGGGGCAGGGGGCGCCCAATTCACCCCTCCACTTT.

This chain links TRBV3-1 (or the pseudogene TRBV3-2) with TRBJ2-3; 8 nucleotides line up with TRBD2. The CDR3 consists of 17 residues. V lost 1 base to trimming and J lost 0 bases; unmatched junction nucleotides: 6. Germline V gene data show CDR1 as LGHDT and CDR2 as YNNKEL (reference sequence). CDR3 sequence reads: CASSQVGGVPSTDTQYF. The DNA of the CDR3 is TGTGCCAGCAGCCAAGTCGGGGGGGTTCCTAGCACAGATACGCAGTATTTT.

The V call is TRBV5-1, the J call TRBJ2-7, with D possibly matching TRBD1 (5 bases). The CDR3 has 14 amino acids. V was cut by 4 bases and J by 0 bases, with 11 bases left in between. The germline CDR1 and CDR2 sequences are SGHRS and YFSETQ. The CDR3 DNA reads as TGCGCCAGCAGCACGACAGAAGTCTCCTACGAGCAGTACTTC. This translates into CASSTTEVSYEQYF.

This clone was detected only once. The chain links TRBV4-1 to TRBJ1-3; a weak D match, TRBD1 (5 bases). CDR1 is MGHRA, CDR2 YSYEKL, per germline. The CDR3 runs 15 residues. Trimming took off 4 bases at V and 1 base at J, with 11 bases between the two ends. This chain's CDR3 is CASSLQGSSGNTIYF. The DNA for the CDR3 is TGCGCCAGCAGCCTCCAGGGATCTTCTGGAAACACCATATATTTT.

This sequence joins TRBV24-1 and TRBJ2-1; 7 bases agree with TRBD1. Germline assignment: CDR1 KGHDR and CDR2 SFDVKD. Unmatched junction bases numbered 13, after V lost 9 bases and J lost 6 bases. The CDR3 contains 15 residues. The CDR3 spells CATHSSEGAGNEQFF. DNA of the CDR3: TGTGCCACCCACTCATCAGAGGGGGCCGGCAATGAGCAGTTCTTC.

CDR3 DNA: TGTGCCAGCGGGGGACAGGGAGAGGGCGAGCAGTACTTC. Its protein product is CASGGQGEGEQYF. The chain carries TRBV6-5 and TRBJ2-7; TRBD1 agrees at 9 bases. Germline V CDR1 and CDR2: MNHEY, SVGAGI. The CDR3 loop spans 13 amino acids. The V segment lost 8 bases and the J segment 6 bases; nucleotides outside the gene matches: 8.

The CDR3 region has the DNA TGTGCCATCAGTGAGAGGGATAGCGGCTTCACAGATACGCAGTATTTT. Its translation is CAISERDSGFTDTQYF. This sequence joins TRBV10-3 and TRBJ2-3, with D possibly TRBD2 on 6 matching bases. V was pared by 2 bases and J by 2 bases, with 14 bases between. CDR3 length: 16 residues. Germline V gene sequence: CDR1 ENHRY, CDR2 SYGVKD.

This rearrangement joins TRBV4-1 to TRBJ2-1; D remains unclear. The CDR3 runs 12 residues. V lost 1 base and J 6 bases, leaving 4 bases between the germline ends. The germline gives CDR1 MGHRA, CDR2 YSYEKL. The CDR3 region has the DNA TGCGCCAGCAGCCAAGCTTCCAATGAGCAGTTCTTC. This sequence encodes CASSQASNEQFF.

CDR3 in amino acids: CASNRPGQVMNTEAFF. The CDR3 bases are TGTGCCAGCAACCGACCGGGACAGGTGATGAACACTGAAGCTTTCTTT. The chain has TRBV6-9 and TRBJ1-1; 8 bases fit TRBD1. The junction had 10 bases not matched to a gene; V was cut back by 7 bases and J by 0 bases. This CDR3 spans 16 amino acids. In germline, CDR1 is MNHGY, CDR2 SVAAGI.

V usage is TRBV9 and J usage is TRBJ2-1; D is unresolved. The CDR3 is 17 residues long. V dropped 0 bases and J dropped 3 bases, with 16 bases sitting between them. Germline CDR1 is SGDLS and CDR2 is YYNGEE. As DNA, the CDR3 is TGTGCCAGCAGCGTAGCTATAGGTGGGCAGAACTACAATGAGCAGTTCTTC. Translation: CASSVAIGGQNYNEQFF.

This chain joins TRBV5-1 and TRBJ2-7, with TRBD1 identical over 9 bases. V shed 7 bases, J shed 5 bases, and the junction held 10 bases outside the gene matches. The CDR3 extends over 14 amino acids. In germline, CDR1 is SGHRS, CDR2 YFSETQ. For the CDR3, the DNA is TGCGCCAGCGCCACGGGACAGGGATTGGACGAGCAGTACTTC. Translated, it gives CASATGQGLDEQYF.

This clone was detected only once. J is TRBJ2-3 and V is TRBV28; 7 bases are shared with TRBD1. CDR1 MDHEN and CDR2 SYDVKM come from the germline V gene. The CDR3 has 16 residues. V gave up 5 bases and J gave up 6 bases; unmatched junction bases: 14. Here the CDR3 reads CASSPPFIRGYDTQYF. CDR3 DNA: TGTGCCAGCAGTCCCCCTTTTATCAGGGGGTATGATACGCAGTATTTT.

The J gene is TRBJ1-5, the V gene TRBV11-2, with 7 positions matching TRBD1. Germline V gene sequence: CDR1 SGHAT, CDR2 FQNNGV. After removal of 4 bases from V and 2 bases from J, the junction contained 2 bases not matched to a gene. This CDR3 spans 14 amino acids. The CDR3 is CASSSGQGNQPQHF. CDR3 coding DNA: TGTGCCAGCAGCTCCGGACAGGGCAATCAGCCCCAGCATTTT.

The genes are TRBV18 and TRBJ2-7; 9 bases fit TRBD1. The J segment lost 3 bases and the V segment lost 2 bases, leaving 2 bases of the junction unmatched. Germline loops: CDR1 KGHSH, CDR2 LQKENI. This CDR3 region has 14 residues. The CDR3 sequence: CASSPGTGNYEQYF. As DNA, the CDR3 is TGTGCCAGCTCACCAGGGACAGGGAACTACGAGCAGTACTTC.

CDR3 region: CASSITLAGHNEQFF. The CDR3 DNA is TGTGCCAGTAGTATAACACTAGCGGGCCACAATGAGCAGTTCTTC. The chain employs TRBV19 and TRBJ2-1; 9 bases align to TRBD2. V shed 2 bases and J 5 bases; nucleotides not matched to a gene: 4. The CDR3 has 15 residues. Looked up from germline, CDR1 is LNHDA and CDR2 is SQIVND (reference sequence).

V and J are TRBV28 and TRBJ1-2; tentatively, D is TRBD1 (5 bases). Germline V gives CDR1 MDHEN, CDR2 SYDVKM. V shed 3 bases and J shed 6 bases, with 8 bases lying between them. This CDR3 region has 12 residues. The CDR3 region is CASSLSGNGYTF. Here the CDR3 DNA reads TGTGCCAGCAGTTTGTCAGGGAATGGCTACACCTTC.

This sequence joins TRBV14 and TRBJ2-1; 8 positions agree with TRBD2. The CDR3 runs 15 residues. Trimming took 4 bases from V and 4 from J; bases not matched to a gene: 6. Germline-derived CDR1 and CDR2 are SGHDN and FVKESK. The CDR3 region has the DNA TGTGCCAGCAGCCCCAGACTAGCGCAATACAATGAGCAGTTCTTC. This encodes CASSPRLAQYNEQFF.

The chain employs TRBV5-1 and TRBJ1-2, with D unclear. The ends were cut back, 4 bases at V and 10 bases at J, with 11 bases in the middle. CDR1 is SGHRS, CDR2 YFSETQ, per germline. This CDR3 spans 11 amino acids. The CDR3 DNA reads TGCGCCAGCAGCGTAGGGAGACTCTACACCTTC. It translates to CASSVGRLYTF.

The chain combines TRBV28 with TRBJ2-1; the D gene is possibly TRBD2 (6 bases). CDR1 MDHEN and CDR2 SYDVKM come from the germline V gene. Trimming removed 2 bases from V and 8 bases from J, with 19 bases in between. The length of the CDR3 is 16 residues. CDR3 region: CASSLPLRRDNDEQFF. In DNA form, the CDR3 reads TGTGCCAGCAGTTTACCCCTCAGGCGGGATAACGATGAGCAGTTCTTC.

The chain uses TRBV5-1 and TRBJ2-2; D perhaps matches TRBD1 (5 bases). The V end lost 2 bases, the J end lost 5 bases, and 13 bases lay between the germline ends. Germline V lookup: CDR1 SGHRS, CDR2 YFSETQ. The CDR3 spans 15 residues. The CDR3, as DNA: TGCGCCAGCAGCTTTGAAGGGGCCGGGACCGGGGAGCTGTTTTTT. It encodes CASSFEGAGTGELFF.